This TCR beta chain was identified during a study of OX40 agonist ivuxolimab in advanced cancers. Regarding the complete study: Ivuxolimab, which targeted the costimulatory receptor OX40 (CD134), was an agonistic, fully human IgG2 monoclonal antibody. Intravenous ivuxolimab was administered to patients every 2 weeks at six dose levels: 0.01, 0.1, 0.3, 1.5, 3 and 10 mg/kg. Among the approximately 50 dose-escalation patients, some 20 had hepatocellular carcinoma, roughly 15 melanoma, 9 renal cell carcinoma and 9 head and neck cancer. In the dose-escalation cohort, around four fifths of patients were male, and the mean age was approximately 60 years, with a range of 23 to 79. Patients were allowed to have had prior anti-PD-1, anti-PD-L1 or anti-CTLA-4 therapy, and around 41% of the dose-escalation patients had previously received checkpoint inhibitors. Partial responses occurred in three dose-escalation patients, of whom one had hepatocellular carcinoma and two had cutaneous melanoma. The purpose of peripheral TCRbeta sequencing was to test whether ivuxolimab changed TCR sequence diversity and led to clonal T-cell expansion. The paper describes the monotherapy dose-escalation part (N ≈ 52 patients) of the phase I trial of ivuxolimab.

The V and J ends are trimmed by 5 bases and 0 bases, leaving 11 bases between them. CDR1 and CDR2 were assigned from the germline V gene as SGHAT and FQNNGV. From cysteine to valine, the CDR3 is 14 amino acids long. Kept here is only the CDR3 DNA, which spans 42 bases and is read in frame from base 1. General study outcomes and caveats: After ivuxolimab, expanded clones were on average more numerous among CD8+ T cells than among CD4+ T cells. The antigen specificity of the peripheral T cells that underwent clonal expansion was not determined. Low levels of normalized T-cell clonal expansion were also seen in some nonresponding patients. In the 0.1-3.0 mg/kg groups, partial responders had among the lowest normalized peripheral clonal expansion, particularly in CD8+ T cells. At doses of 0.1 to 3.0 mg/kg, clonal expansion of both CD4+ and CD8+ blood T cells was observed from baseline to week 6.

For sequencing of the TCRbeta CDR3 region, genomic DNA was extracted from the sorted cells. The immunoSEQ Assay was used for sequencing of TCRbeta CDR3 regions. This is the immuneACCESS table as TCRdb keeps it, with only in-frame sequences that have V and J called. A part of the clones is gone; compared with another copy, unresolved V genes explain less than half, and the rest is unexplained. This sample has about 48,000 clones in its table, and 91% of those were observed once. The top ten hold approximately 5% of the sample. The trial excluded patients who had a history of autoimmune disease or who were on systemic immunosuppression. Peripheral blood for TCR sequencing was collected from all dose cohorts at baseline, on cycle 4 day 1, and on cycle 7 day 1. Samples came from an open-label, multicenter, first-in-human phase I dose-escalation trial of ivuxolimab. Adults with locally advanced or metastatic melanoma, renal cell, hepatocellular, or head and neck squamous cell carcinoma were enrolled in the trial. Before TCR sequencing, CD4+ T cells and CD8+ T cells from peripheral blood were sorted into separate populations.

Compared with the rest of its sample, this clone is medium-sized (0.01 to 0.1%). Its antigen remains undetermined. There are no base qualities to consult, and no much larger clone falls within one base. The sequencing used CD4+ or CD8+ T cells sorted from blood, collected in a trial of the OX40 agonist ivuxolimab. The clonotype originates from an adult with an advanced solid tumor such as melanoma, head and neck, liver or kidney cancer. The receptor chain draws on TRBV11-2 and TRBJ2-7, with no D gene named confidently. The CDR3 sequence is CASSLLGYSYEQYV. The nucleotide sequence reads as follows: TGTGCCAGCAGCCTACTGGGGTACTCCTACGAGCAGTACGTC.